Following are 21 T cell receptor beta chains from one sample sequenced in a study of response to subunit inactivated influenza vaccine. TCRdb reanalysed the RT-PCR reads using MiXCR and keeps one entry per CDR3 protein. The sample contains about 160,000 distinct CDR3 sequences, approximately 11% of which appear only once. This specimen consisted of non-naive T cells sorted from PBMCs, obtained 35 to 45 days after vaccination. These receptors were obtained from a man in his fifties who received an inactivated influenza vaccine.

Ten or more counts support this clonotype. CDR3 in amino acids: CASSRGQGGTEAFF. CDR3 sequence (DNA): TGCGCCAGCAGCCGAGGACAGGGCGGCACTGAAGCTTTCTTT. The V call is TRBV5-1, the J call TRBJ1-1, with 8 bases identical to TRBD1. There are 14 residues in the CDR3. Germline CDR1 and CDR2: SGHRS and YFSETQ. V lost 4 bases to trimming and J lost 4 bases; unmatched junction nucleotides: 6.

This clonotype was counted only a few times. This CDR3 reads CASSLTGLAGAKGETQYF. The CDR3 DNA reads TGTGCCAGCAGCTTGACAGGACTAGCGGGGGCCAAGGGAGAGACCCAGTACTTC. The J gene is TRBJ2-5, the V gene TRBV5-6; 13 bases fit TRBD2. This CDR3 region has 18 residues. Germline loops: CDR1 SGHDT, CDR2 YYEEEE. After removal of 1 base from V and 4 bases from J, the junction contained 10 bases not matched to a gene.

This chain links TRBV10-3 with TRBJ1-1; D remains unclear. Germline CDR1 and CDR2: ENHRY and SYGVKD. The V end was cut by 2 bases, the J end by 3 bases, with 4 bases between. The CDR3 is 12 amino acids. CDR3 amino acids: CAISEGDTEAFF. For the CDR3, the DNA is TGTGCCATCAGTGAGGGGGACACTGAAGCTTTCTTT.

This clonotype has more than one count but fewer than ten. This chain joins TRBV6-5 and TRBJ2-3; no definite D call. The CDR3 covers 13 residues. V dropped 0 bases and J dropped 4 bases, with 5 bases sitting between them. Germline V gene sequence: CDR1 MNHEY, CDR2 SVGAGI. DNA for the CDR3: TGTGCCAGCAGTTACTCGTGGGCAGATACGCAGTATTTT. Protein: CASSYSWADTQYF.

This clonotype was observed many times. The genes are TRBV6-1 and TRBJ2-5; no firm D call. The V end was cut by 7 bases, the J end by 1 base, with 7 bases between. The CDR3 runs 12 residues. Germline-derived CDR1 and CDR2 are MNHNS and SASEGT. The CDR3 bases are TGTGCCAGCATTGGAAGCCAAGAGACCCAGTACTTC. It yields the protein CASIGSQETQYF.

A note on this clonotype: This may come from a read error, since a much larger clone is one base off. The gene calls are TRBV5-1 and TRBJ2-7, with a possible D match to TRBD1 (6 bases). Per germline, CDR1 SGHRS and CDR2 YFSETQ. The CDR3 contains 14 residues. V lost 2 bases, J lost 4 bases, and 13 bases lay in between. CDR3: CASSFLEGEYEQYF. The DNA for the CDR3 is TGCGCCAGCAGCTTCCTAGAGGGGGAATACGAGCAGTACTTC.

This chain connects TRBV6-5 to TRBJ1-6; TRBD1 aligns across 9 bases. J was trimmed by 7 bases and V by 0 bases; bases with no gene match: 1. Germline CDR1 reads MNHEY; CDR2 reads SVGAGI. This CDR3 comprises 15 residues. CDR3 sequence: CASSYSGTGNSPLHF. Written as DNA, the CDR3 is TGTGCCAGCAGTTACTCTGGGACAGGGAATTCACCCCTCCACTTT.

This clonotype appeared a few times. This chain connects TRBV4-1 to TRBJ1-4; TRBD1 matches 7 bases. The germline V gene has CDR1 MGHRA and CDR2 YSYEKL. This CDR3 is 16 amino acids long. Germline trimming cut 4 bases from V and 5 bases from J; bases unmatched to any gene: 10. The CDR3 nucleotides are TGCGCCAGCAGCCCAGTTCGGACAGGCCCCAATGAAAAACTGTTTTTT. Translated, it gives CASSPVRTGPNEKLFF.

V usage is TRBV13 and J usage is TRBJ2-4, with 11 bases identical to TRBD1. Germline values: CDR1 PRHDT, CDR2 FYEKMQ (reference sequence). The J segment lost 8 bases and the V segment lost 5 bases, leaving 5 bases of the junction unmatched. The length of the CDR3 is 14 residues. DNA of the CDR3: TGTGCCAGCAGCAGATGGGACAGGGGGGACATTCAGTACTTC. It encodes CASSRWDRGDIQYF.

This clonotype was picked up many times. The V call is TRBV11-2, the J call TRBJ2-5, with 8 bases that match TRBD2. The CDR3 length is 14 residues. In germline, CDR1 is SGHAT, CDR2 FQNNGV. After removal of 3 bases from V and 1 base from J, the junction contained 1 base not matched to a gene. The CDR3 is CASSFSGVQETQYF. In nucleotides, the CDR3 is TGTGCCAGCAGCTTTAGCGGGGTCCAAGAGACCCAGTACTTC.

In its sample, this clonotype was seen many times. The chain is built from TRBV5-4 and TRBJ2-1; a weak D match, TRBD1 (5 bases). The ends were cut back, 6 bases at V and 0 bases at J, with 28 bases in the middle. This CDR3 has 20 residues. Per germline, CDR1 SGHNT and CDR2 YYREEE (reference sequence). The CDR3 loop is CASTSETVRAKVYSYNEQFF. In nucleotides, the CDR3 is TGTGCCAGCACCTCTGAGACAGTCCGCGCTAAAGTTTACTCCTACAATGAGCAGTTCTTC.

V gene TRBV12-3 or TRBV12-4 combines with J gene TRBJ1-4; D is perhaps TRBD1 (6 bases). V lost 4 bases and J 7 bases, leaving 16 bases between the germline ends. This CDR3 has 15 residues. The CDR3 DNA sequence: TGTGCCAGCAGTTACAAAGGAGGGGGGGTTGAAAAACTGTTTTTT. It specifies CASSYKGGGVEKLFF.

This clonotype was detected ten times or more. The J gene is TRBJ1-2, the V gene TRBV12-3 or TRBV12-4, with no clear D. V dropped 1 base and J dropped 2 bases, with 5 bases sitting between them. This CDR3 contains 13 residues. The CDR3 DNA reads TGTGCCAGCAGTTTAGAACTAAACTATGGCTACACCTTC. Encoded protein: CASSLELNYGYTF.

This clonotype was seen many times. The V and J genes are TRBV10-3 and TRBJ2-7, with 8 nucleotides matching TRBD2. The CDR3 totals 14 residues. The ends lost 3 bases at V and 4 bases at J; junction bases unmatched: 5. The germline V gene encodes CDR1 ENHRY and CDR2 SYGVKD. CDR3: CAISEVSGKYEQYF. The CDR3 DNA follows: TGTGCCATCAGTGAAGTTAGCGGGAAATACGAGCAGTACTTC.

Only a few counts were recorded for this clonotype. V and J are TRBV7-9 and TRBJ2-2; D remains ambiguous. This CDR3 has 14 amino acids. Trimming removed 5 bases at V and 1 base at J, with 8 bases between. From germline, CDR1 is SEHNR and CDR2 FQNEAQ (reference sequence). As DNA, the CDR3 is TGTGCCAGCAGCCTCGCGGAGAACACCGGGGAGCTGTTTTTT. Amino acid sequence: CASSLAENTGELFF.

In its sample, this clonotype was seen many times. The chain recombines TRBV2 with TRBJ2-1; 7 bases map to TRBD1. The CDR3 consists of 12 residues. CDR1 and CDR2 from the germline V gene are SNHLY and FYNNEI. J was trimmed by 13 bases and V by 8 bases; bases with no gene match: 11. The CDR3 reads CASERQGINQFF. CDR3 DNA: TGTGCCAGCGAAAGACAGGGAATAAATCAGTTCTTC.

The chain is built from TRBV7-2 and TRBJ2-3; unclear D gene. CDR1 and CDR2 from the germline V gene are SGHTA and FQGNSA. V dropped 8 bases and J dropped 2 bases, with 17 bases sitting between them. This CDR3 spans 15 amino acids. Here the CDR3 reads CASLVVSPYTDTQYF. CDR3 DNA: TGTGCCAGCCTAGTAGTGTCTCCTTACACAGATACGCAGTATTTT.

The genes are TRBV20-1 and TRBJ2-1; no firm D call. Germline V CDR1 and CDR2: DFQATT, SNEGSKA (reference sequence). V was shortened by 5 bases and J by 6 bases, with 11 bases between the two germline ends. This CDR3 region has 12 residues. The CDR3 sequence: CSADRPGNEQFF. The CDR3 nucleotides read TGCAGTGCTGACCGACCTGGCAATGAGCAGTTCTTC.

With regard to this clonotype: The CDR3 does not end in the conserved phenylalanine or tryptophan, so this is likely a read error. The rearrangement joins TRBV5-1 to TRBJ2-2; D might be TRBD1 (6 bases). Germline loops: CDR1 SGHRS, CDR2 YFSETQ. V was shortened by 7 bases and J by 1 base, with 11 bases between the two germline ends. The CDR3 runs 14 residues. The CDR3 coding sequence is TGCGCCAGCGGAAAAGGGGGGAACACCGGGGAGCTGTTTCTT. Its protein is CASGKGGNTGELFL.

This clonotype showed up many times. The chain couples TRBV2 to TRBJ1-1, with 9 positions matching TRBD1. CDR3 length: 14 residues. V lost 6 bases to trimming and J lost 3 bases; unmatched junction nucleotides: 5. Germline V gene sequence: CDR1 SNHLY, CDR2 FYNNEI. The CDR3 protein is CASSGTGRYTEAFF. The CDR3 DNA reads TGTGCCAGCAGCGGGACAGGGAGGTACACTGAAGCTTTCTTT.

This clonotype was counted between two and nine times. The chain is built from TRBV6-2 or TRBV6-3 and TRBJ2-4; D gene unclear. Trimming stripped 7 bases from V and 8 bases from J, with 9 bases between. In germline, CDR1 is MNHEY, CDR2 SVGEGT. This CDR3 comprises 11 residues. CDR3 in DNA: TGTGCCAGCACAGATTTGGACATTCAGTACTTC. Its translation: CASTDLDIQYF.